This T cell receptor (beta chain) came from a study of T cell responses to AZD1222 COVID-19 vaccine. Study-wide results and caveats: White British people made up most donors, females outnumbered males, and clonal diversity was possibly underestimated. Distributed over spike, vaccine-associated CD4 TCRs predominated at 160-218 and 743-854. Close to half of spike-specific TCRs reportedly recognize unmutated variant regions.

On this clone: Its antigen is still unknown.

TCRdb's table, derived via immunoSEQ multiplex PCR, lists solely in-frame clones and lacks some. Among 100,000 to 150,000 clones listed, 92% were seen once. V dropped 2 bases and J dropped 4; count of bases not matched to a gene: 2. The CDR3 runs 14 residues. Germline assignment: CDR1 MNHEY and CDR2 SMNVEV (reference sequence). The sample consisted of peripheral blood, taken 28 days after the second AZD1222 dose. The receptor's source is an adult who received the AZD1222 COVID-19 vaccine. V gene TRBV27 combines with J gene TRBJ1-2, with 9 bases aligning to TRBD1. CDR3 amino acids: CASSLTGGAYGYTF. As DNA, the CDR3 is TGTGCCAGCAGTTTAACAGGGGGCGCCTATGGCTACACCTTC.